Below are 9 T cell receptor beta chains sequenced from a single sample in a study of blood T cell repertoires in COVID-19. Using immunoSEQ multiplex PCR, the repertoire was profiled, and TCRdb retains in-frame clones only, with some absent. This sample carries about 200,000 clones, about 90% of them seen once, and the ten largest clones take 1.9%. The specimen was peripheral blood. All receptors come from a man aged 35-49 years with active or convalescent COVID-19.

The CDR3 region is CASSYRGEGYEQYF. CDR3 bases: TGTGCCAGCAGTTACAGGGGGGAGGGCTACGAGCAGTACTTC. The J gene is TRBJ2-7, the V gene TRBV6-6; a weak D match, TRBD2 (7 bases). V was trimmed by 2 bases and J by 3 bases, leaving 11 bases between them. The germline CDR1 and CDR2 sequences are MNHNY and SVGAGI (reference sequence). This CDR3 has 14 residues.

V is TRBV4-1 and J is TRBJ1-1, with D hard to call. The CDR3 consists of 15 residues. Germline loops: CDR1 MGHRA, CDR2 YSYEKL. The V and J ends lost 0 bases and 3 bases respectively, with 11 bases between them. This chain's CDR3 is CASSQDTAADTEAFF. The CDR3 region has the DNA TGCGCCAGCAGCCAAGATACAGCAGCCGACACTGAAGCTTTCTTT.

The V and J genes are TRBV12-5 and TRBJ2-3; D remains unclear. Deletions cut 0 bases from V and 0 bases from J, with 16 bases between. CDR3 length equals 18 residues. Germline values: CDR1 LGHNT, CDR2 FRNRAP. CDR3 bases: TGTGCTAGTGGTTTGGTACGTACAGTCCTACCTAGCACAGATACGCAGTATTTT. Translated, it gives CASGLVRTVLPSTDTQYF.

This clone was picked up many times. The rearrangement joins TRBV5-4 to TRBJ2-7, with D possibly matching TRBD2 (5 bases). The CDR3 is 14 amino acids. Looked up from germline, CDR1 is SGHNT and CDR2 is YYREEE (reference sequence). Between the trimmed V and J ends, which lost 0 bases and 2 bases, there was a span of 9 bases. The CDR3 DNA reads TGTGCCAGCAGCTTGGATCTAGCCGCCTACGAGCAGTACTTC. Translating it yields CASSLDLAAYEQYF.

V and J are TRBV4-1 and TRBJ1-5; D gene uncertain. Trimming took 0 bases from V and 9 from J, leaving 6 bases between them. CDR3 length equals 12 residues. Germline V gives CDR1 MGHRA, CDR2 YSYEKL. CDR3 protein: CASSQDGGPQHF. The CDR3 DNA follows: TGCGCCAGCAGCCAAGATGGAGGGCCCCAGCATTTT.

The chain couples TRBV2 to TRBJ2-2; 8 bases are shared with TRBD1. The CDR3 runs to 14 residues. Trimming took 2 bases from V and 6 from J; bases not matched to a gene: 2. Germline CDR1 and CDR2: SNHLY and FYNNEI. This chain's CDR3 is CASSEQGAAGELFF. CDR3 in DNA: TGTGCCAGCAGTGAACAGGGGGCGGCCGGGGAGCTGTTTTTT.

The rearrangement uses TRBV7-2 and TRBJ2-3; 9 bases fit TRBD2. The V segment lost 3 bases and the J segment 4 bases; nucleotides outside the gene matches: 8. Germline-derived CDR1 and CDR2 are SGHTA and FQGNSA. The CDR3 covers 16 residues. The CDR3 nucleotides read TGTGCCAGCAGCTTTGCGGGGGGGGGTGCGGCAGATACGCAGTATTTT. It specifies CASSFAGGGAADTQYF.

This clone was seen a handful of times. The chain is built from TRBV4-1 and TRBJ1-1, with 8 nucleotides matching TRBD1. J lost 5 bases, V lost 4 bases, and 15 bases had no gene match. The CDR3 runs to 17 residues. Germline CDR1 is MGHRA and CDR2 is YSYEKL. DNA for the CDR3: TGCGCCAGCAGCCGCCGAGTACCGACAGGGGCGGAAACTGAAGCTTTCTTT. It specifies CASSRRVPTGAETEAFF.

The V gene is TRBV27, the J gene TRBJ1-1; D is unclear. The CDR3 covers 19 residues. V lost 1 base, J lost 2 bases, and 23 bases lay in between. Germline-derived CDR1 and CDR2 are MNHEY and SMNVEV (reference sequence). CDR3 bases: TGTGCCAGCAGTTTATATCCTCTAATATTGCAGGAATTAAACACTGAAGCTTTCTTT. It yields the protein CASSLYPLILQELNTEAFF.